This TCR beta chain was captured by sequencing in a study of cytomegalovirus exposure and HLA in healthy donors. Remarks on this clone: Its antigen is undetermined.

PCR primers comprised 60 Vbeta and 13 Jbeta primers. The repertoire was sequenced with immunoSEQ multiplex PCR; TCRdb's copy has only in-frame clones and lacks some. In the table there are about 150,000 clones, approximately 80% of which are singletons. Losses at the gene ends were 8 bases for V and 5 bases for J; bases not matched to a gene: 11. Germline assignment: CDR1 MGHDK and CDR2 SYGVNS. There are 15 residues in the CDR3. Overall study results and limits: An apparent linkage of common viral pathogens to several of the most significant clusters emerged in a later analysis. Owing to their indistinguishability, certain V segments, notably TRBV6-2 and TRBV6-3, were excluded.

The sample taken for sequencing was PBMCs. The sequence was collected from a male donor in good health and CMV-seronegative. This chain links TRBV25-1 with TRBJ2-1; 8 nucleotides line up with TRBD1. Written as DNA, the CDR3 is TGTGCCAGCTCCCTCCCGGGACAGGATAACAATGAGCAGTTCTTC. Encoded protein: CASSLPGQDNNEQFF.